The 3 T cell receptor beta chains below were found in one sample sequenced in a study of CD8+ T cells in alopecia areata. Following extraction, RNA underwent reverse transcription to cDNA, which served as the sequencing template. Sequencing was performed with immunoSEQ multiplex PCR; in TCRdb, only in-frame clones are kept and a portion is missing. The repertoire has under 20,000 clones, 59% of them found once; the top ten carry approximately 8.4%. Treatment defined: oral pan-JAK inhibitor, 5-10 mg twice daily. Lesional scalp punch biopsies and peripheral blood were collected from alopecia areata patients. Sequences were derived from skin, sampled at week 4, from a patient treated with tofacitinib. The receptors were sampled from a human donor with alopecia areata.

CDR3 sequence (DNA): TGCAGCGTTGAAGTCCCCGGGACTAGCGGGGCGTACGAGCAGTACTTC. Translation gives CSVEVPGTSGAYEQYF. The gene calls are TRBV29-1 and TRBJ2-7, with 13 bases matching TRBD2. The J segment lost 4 bases and the V segment lost 1 base, leaving 7 bases of the junction unmatched. This CDR3 has 16 amino acids. Germline loops: CDR1 SQVTM, CDR2 ANQGSEA.

This chain uses TRBV2 with TRBJ2-3; D remains unclear. V gave up 4 bases and J gave up 0 bases, with 8 bases separating them. The germline V gene has CDR1 SNHLY and CDR2 FYNNEI. The CDR3 spans 14 residues. DNA of the CDR3: TGTGCCAGCAGTGGACCCTCTAGCACAGATACGCAGTATTTT. It translates to CASSGPSSTDTQYF.

This chain uses TRBV27 with TRBJ1-2; D is perhaps TRBD1 (5 bases). CDR1 and CDR2 from the germline V gene are MNHEY and SMNVEV (reference sequence). There are 17 residues in the CDR3. Trimming stripped 1 base from V and 3 bases from J, with 18 bases between. Here the CDR3 reads CASSLYPSGGIDYGYTF. In DNA, the CDR3 is TGTGCCAGCAGTTTATATCCCTCTGGGGGAATTGACTATGGCTACACCTTC.